These 7 T cell receptor beta chains originate from one sample sequenced in a study of vaccination and CD4 T cells after COVID-19. Their recognized antigens are unknown. Regarding treatment: approximately nine-day PBMC culture with coronavirus spike peptide pools or control peptides (ViraFEST assay). Investigators obtained the unexposed donor's CD4+ T cells before the COVID-19 pandemic (2011-2018). An Oncomine TCR Beta short-read assay was used to sequence the DNA from cultured CD4+ T cells. Using its own MiXCR run on the PCR reads, TCRdb lists one record per CDR3 protein. The sample has about 6,800 distinct CDR3 sequences, 50% to 65% seen once; the top ten hold around 25%. Sequenced input: CD4+ T cells from blood, cultured in vitro. The receptors were gathered from a human donor in good health.

For this clonotype: The germline gene is not matched at one end of the junction; a read error may be the cause. The chain couples TRBV19 to TRBJ1-2; 7 positions agree with TRBD1. The CDR3 loop spans 15 amino acids. Germline V CDR1 and CDR2: LNHDA, SQIVND (reference sequence). CDR3 bases: TGTGCCAGTACCCCCGGATCCGGGACAGATTATGGTTACACCTTC. It translates to CASTPGSGTDYGYTF. Filled out from reference TRBV19 and TRBJ1-2, the complete variable domain reads DGGITQSPKYLFRKEGQNVTLSCEQNLNHDAMYWYRQDPGQGLRLIYYSQIVNDFQKGDIAEGYSVSREKKESFPLTVTSAQKNPTAFYLCASTPGSGTDYGYTFGSGTRLTVV.

The rearrangement links TRBV6-5 to TRBJ2-1; either TRBD1 or TRBD2 may supply D (5 bases each). CDR1 and CDR2 from the germline V gene are MNHEY and SVGAGI. V gave up 4 bases and J gave up 6 bases, with 16 bases separating them. The CDR3 is 15 residues long. The DNA for the CDR3 is TGTGCCAGCAGTTTGTGGGGGACGAAGGGCAATGAGCAGTTCTTC. Translated: CASSLWGTKGNEQFF.

The chain couples TRBV4-2 to TRBJ2-1; 8 positions agree with TRBD2. V lost 1 base and J lost 2; bases outside the gene matches: 19. Germline assignment: CDR1 LGHNA and CDR2 YNFKEQ. This CDR3 has 21 amino acids. Written as DNA, the CDR3 is TGTGCCAGCAGCCAAGTACGTCGTACTAGCGGCCCAACCCTAGCCTACAATGAGCAGTTCTTC. This sequence encodes CASSQVRRTSGPTLAYNEQFF.

This clonotype was seen a handful of times. The rearrangement joins TRBV7-6 to TRBJ2-2; either TRBD1 or TRBD2 may fit D (5 bases each). Trimming removed 1 base from V and 1 base from J, with 7 bases in between. The CDR3 consists of 15 residues. The germline V gene has CDR1 SGHVS and CDR2 FNYEAQ. The CDR3 DNA follows: TGTGCCAGCAGCTTAGTTGGGGGGAACACCGGGGAGCTGTTTTTT. This encodes CASSLVGGNTGELFF.

The V and J genes are TRBV20-1 and TRBJ2-7; a weak D match, TRBD1 (6 bases). This CDR3 contains 12 residues. V was shortened by 1 base and J by 8 bases, with 12 bases between the two germline ends. Germline CDR1 is DFQATT and CDR2 is SNEGSKA (reference sequence). CDR3 coding DNA: TGCAGTGCTAGAGTTGCCGGGGACAAGCAGTACTTC. Amino acids: CSARVAGDKQYF.

The table lists this clonotype with a few counts. V and J are TRBV27 and TRBJ1-2; 8 bases line up with TRBD1. Germline V gene sequence: CDR1 MNHEY, CDR2 SMNVEV (reference sequence). Losses at the gene ends were 5 bases for V and 8 bases for J; bases not matched to a gene: 7. This CDR3 spans 13 amino acids. CDR3 nucleotide sequence: TGTGCCAGCAGTCTCGGACAGGGAGCCGGCTACACCTTC. Amino acids: CASSLGQGAGYTF.

This chain uses TRBV20-1 with TRBJ2-1; 12 bases are a match to TRBD2. V was clipped by 0 bases and J by 0 bases; unmatched bases: 9. Germline CDR1 and CDR2: DFQATT and SNEGSKA (reference sequence). The CDR3 totals 19 residues. The chain's CDR3 is CSARDIGTSGYHSYNEQFF. DNA of the CDR3: TGCAGTGCTAGAGATATCGGGACTAGCGGGTATCACTCCTACAATGAGCAGTTCTTC.